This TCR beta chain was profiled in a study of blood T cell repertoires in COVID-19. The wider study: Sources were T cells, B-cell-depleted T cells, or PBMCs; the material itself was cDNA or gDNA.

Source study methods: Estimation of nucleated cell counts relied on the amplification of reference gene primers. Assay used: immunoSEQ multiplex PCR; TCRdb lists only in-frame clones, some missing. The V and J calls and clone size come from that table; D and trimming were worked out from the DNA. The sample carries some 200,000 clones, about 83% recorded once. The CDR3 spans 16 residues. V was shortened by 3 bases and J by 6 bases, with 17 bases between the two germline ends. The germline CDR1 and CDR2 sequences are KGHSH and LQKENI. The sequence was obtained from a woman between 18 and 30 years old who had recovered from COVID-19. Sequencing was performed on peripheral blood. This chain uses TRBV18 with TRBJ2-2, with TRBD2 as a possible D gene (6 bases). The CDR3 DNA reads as TGTGCCAGCTCACCCCCAGGAGGGCAAGGCCCCGGGGAGCTGTTTTTT. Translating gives CASSPPGGQGPGELFF.